This entry lists 27 T cell receptor beta chains sequenced from one sample in a study of T-cell reconstitution after alpha-beta-depleted transplantation in children. Unique molecular identifiers were incorporated into the prepared TCRbeta library. TCRdb independently ran MiXCR on the PCR reads; one entry per CDR3 protein. The repertoire holds hundreds of thousands of distinct CDR3 sequences, with about a sixth as singletons. The material was PBMCs, mostly from graft donor cells, obtained 360 days after TCRalphabeta/CD19-depleted stem cell transplant. The receptors derive from a male patient between 2 and 15 years old who had a stem cell transplant for acute lymphoblastic leukemia, so the T cells may come from the graft donor.

This clonotype was observed at least ten times. The chain carries TRBV10-3 and TRBJ2-1, with D perhaps assigned TRBD1 or TRBD2 (5 bases each). Germline-derived CDR1 and CDR2 are ENHRY and SYGVKD. Trimming took 6 bases from V and 4 from J, leaving 16 bases between them. The CDR3 consists of 15 residues. This CDR3 is CAIRTTGTVYNEQFF. The CDR3 nucleotides read TGTGCCATCAGGACGACCGGGACGGTATACAATGAGCAGTTCTTC.

The chain has TRBV28 and TRBJ2-3, with D hard to call. The CDR3 totals 14 residues. Germline values: CDR1 MDHEN, CDR2 SYDVKM. V lost 0 bases to trimming and J lost 2 bases, with 6 bases between them. The CDR3 DNA reads TGTGCCAGCAGTTTATGGCTGGCCACAGATACGCAGTATTTT. Protein sequence: CASSLWLATDTQYF.

CDR3 loop: CSVEDVEIYGYTF. CDR3 DNA sequence: TGCAGCGTTGAAGACGTGGAGATCTATGGCTACACCTTC. The rearrangement joins TRBV29-1 to TRBJ1-2; D is uncertain. Deletions cut 0 bases from V and 4 bases from J, with 9 bases between. Looked up from germline, CDR1 is SQVTM and CDR2 is ANQGSEA. This CDR3 has 13 residues.

The chain carries TRBV10-3 and TRBJ1-1; D unclear. The CDR3 length is 11 residues. Germline CDR1 is ENHRY and CDR2 is SYGVKD. V lost 4 bases, J lost 11 bases, and 11 bases lay in between. Written as DNA, the CDR3 is TGTGCCATCAGTGGCTGGGAAGGGGCTTTCTTT. This encodes CAISGWEGAFF.

This rearrangement joins TRBV9 to TRBJ2-5; D tentatively reads TRBD1 or TRBD2 (7 bases each). The germline V and J ends were trimmed by 4 bases and 2 bases, with 15 bases remaining between them. The length of the CDR3 is 15 residues. Germline-derived CDR1 and CDR2 are SGDLS and YYNGEE. The CDR3 DNA reads as TGTGCCAGCAGCCCCCAGCGGGACAGACAAGAGACCCAGTACTTC. Its translation: CASSPQRDRQETQYF.

The chain uses TRBV28 and TRBJ2-7, with D uncertain. This CDR3 has 10 amino acids. V was trimmed by 10 bases and J by 3 bases, leaving 7 bases between them. CDR1 is MDHEN and CDR2 is SYDVKM in the germline V gene. The CDR3 spells CATADYEQYF. Here the CDR3 DNA reads TGTGCCACCGCAGACTACGAGCAGTACTTC.

This clonotype occurred many times. Written as DNA, the CDR3 is TGCGCCAGCAGCTTGGAAGCCAATCAGCCCCAGCATTTT. The encoded protein is CASSLEANQPQHF. The chain carries TRBV5-1 and TRBJ1-5; D gene ambiguous. Germline V gene data show CDR1 as SGHRS and CDR2 as YFSETQ. The V gene lost 0 bases and the J gene lost 3 bases, with 4 bases spanning the gap. CDR3 length equals 13 residues.

A word on this clonotype: This may come from a read error, since a much larger clone is one base off. V gene TRBV19 combines with J gene TRBJ1-5; no reliable D call. In germline, CDR1 is LNHDA, CDR2 SQIVND (reference sequence). V lost 3 bases and J 9 bases, leaving 15 bases between the germline ends. This CDR3 is 14 amino acids long. CDR3 residues: CASSIVGPDRPQHF. The CDR3, as DNA: TGTGCCAGTAGTATCGTCGGTCCTGATCGGCCCCAGCATTTT. The whole variable domain, filled in from reference TRBV19 and TRBJ1-5, reads DGGITQSPKYLFRKEGQNVTLSCEQNLNHDAMYWYRQDPGQGLRLIYYSQIVNDFQKGDIAEGYSVSREKKESFPLTVTSAQKNPTAFYLCASSIVGPDRPQHFGDGTRLSIL.

This clonotype occurred a few times. V usage is TRBV7-9 and J usage is TRBJ2-7, with D maybe TRBD2 (6 bases). V lost 3 bases and J 4 bases, leaving 10 bases between the germline ends. Germline V lookup: CDR1 SEHNR, CDR2 FQNEAQ (reference sequence). The CDR3 consists of 13 residues. CDR3 residues: CASSFGREYEQYF. The CDR3 DNA reads TGTGCCAGCAGCTTCGGACGGGAGTACGAGCAGTACTTC.

The chain joins TRBV7-2 to TRBJ1-5; D unresolved. Trimming removed 1 base from V and 6 bases from J, with 10 bases in between. Germline V gene lookup returns CDR1 SGHTA and CDR2 FQGNSA. The CDR3 spans 14 residues. CDR3 nucleotide sequence: TGTGCCAGCAGCTTAGACAGCGTAGCTCAGCCCCAGCATTTT. Translation gives CASSLDSVAQPQHF.

This clonotype was seen a handful of times. The chain joins TRBV7-8 to TRBJ2-7, with 9 nucleotides matching TRBD1. Germline lookup yields CDR1 SGHVS and CDR2 FQNEAQ. There are 18 residues in the CDR3. V gave up 2 bases and J gave up 3 bases; unmatched junction bases: 14. CDR3 amino acids: CASSLRRVGPGQGYEQYF. The CDR3 nucleotides are TGTGCCAGCAGCTTAAGGAGGGTGGGGCCGGGACAGGGCTACGAGCAGTACTTC.

This clonotype was seen repeatedly, ten times or more. The rearrangement joins TRBV28 to TRBJ2-7; perhaps D is TRBD1 or TRBD2 (5 bases each). V shed 3 bases and J shed 2 bases, with 11 bases lying between them. The CDR3 loop spans 14 amino acids. CDR1 is MDHEN and CDR2 is SYDVKM in the germline V gene. The CDR3 DNA reads TGTGCCAGCAGTTTGAATGGGACCCCCTACGAGCAGTACTTC. Translation: CASSLNGTPYEQYF.

This clonotype was counted ten times or more. The chain uses TRBV29-1 and TRBJ2-2, with D unclear. Germline CDR1 SQVTM, CDR2 ANQGSEA. The CDR3 consists of 11 residues. V lost 4 bases and J lost 4, with 4 bases in between. The CDR3 is CSVAGTGELFF. The CDR3, as DNA: TGCAGCGTTGCCGGCACCGGGGAGCTGTTTTTT.

The chain's CDR3 is CSAVTGLETQYF. Here the CDR3 DNA reads TGCAGTGCTGTGACAGGGTTGGAGACCCAGTACTTC. This rearrangement joins TRBV20-1 to TRBJ2-5; 7 nucleotides line up with TRBD1. The CDR3 has 12 amino acids. Germline V lookup: CDR1 DFQATT, CDR2 SNEGSKA (reference sequence). V dropped 5 bases and J dropped 5; count of bases not matched to a gene: 5.

This clonotype was counted only a few times. One junction end disagrees with the germline gene, perhaps due to a read error. The rearrangement uses TRBV5-1 and TRBJ2-2; D remains unclear. The CDR3 length is 13 residues. The germline gives CDR1 SGHRS, CDR2 YFSETQ. The DNA for the CDR3 is TGCGCCAGCAGCTTGGAGAACACCGAGGAGCTGTTTTTT. This sequence encodes CASSLENTEELFF.

The chain's CDR3 is CASSQSGTSGYTGELFF. CDR3 DNA: TGCGCCAGCAGCCAAAGCGGGACTAGCGGATACACCGGGGAGCTGTTTTTT. The chain couples TRBV4-3 to TRBJ2-2; 11 nucleotides line up with TRBD2. The length of the CDR3 is 17 residues. The germline gives CDR1 LGHNA, CDR2 YSLEER. After removal of 2 bases from V and 3 bases from J, the junction contained 5 bases not matched to a gene.

This clonotype was seen more than once but under ten times. The V and J genes are TRBV15 and TRBJ1-5; D is perhaps TRBD1 (6 bases). CDR3 length: 14 amino acids. Trimming shortened V by 5 bases and J by 0 bases, and 8 bases separated the two germline ends. CDR1 is LNHNV and CDR2 is YYDKDF in the germline V gene (reference sequence). The CDR3 protein is CATSVRGSNQPQHF. The CDR3 DNA reads as TGTGCCACCAGCGTCAGGGGTAGCAATCAGCCCCAGCATTTT.

The DNA for the CDR3 is TGTGCCAGCAGTCCGGGACAGGGATTCTTTATGGAGACCCAGTACTTC. Encoded protein: CASSPGQGFFMETQYF. The rearrangement joins TRBV27 to TRBJ2-5, with 9 nucleotides matching TRBD1. Germline CDR1 is MNHEY and CDR2 is SMNVEV (reference sequence). This CDR3 is 16 amino acids long. Losses at the gene ends were 5 bases for V and 5 bases for J; bases not matched to a gene: 12.

The gene calls are TRBV28 and TRBJ1-3; TRBD1 is a possible D gene (6 bases). Germline loops: CDR1 MDHEN, CDR2 SYDVKM. This CDR3 is built from 16 residues. Trimming pared 8 bases from V and 4 bases from J, leaving 21 bases between. This CDR3 is CASVSLGARGGNTIYF. The DNA for the CDR3 is TGTGCCAGCGTCTCACTCGGGGCAAGGGGGGGAAACACCATATATTTT. The whole variable domain, remainder taken from reference TRBV28 and TRBJ1-3, is DVKVTQSSRYLVKRTGEKVFLECVQDMDHENMFWYRQDPGLGLRLIYFSYDVKMKEKGDIPEGYSVSREKKERFSLILESASTNQTSMYLCASVSLGARGGNTIYFGEGSWLTVV.

The chain combines TRBV5-1 with TRBJ2-7; D may correspond to TRBD1 or TRBD2 (6 bases each). The CDR3 is 15 amino acids. V lost 0 bases and J lost 0, with 10 bases in between. The germline gives CDR1 SGHRS, CDR2 YFSETQ. The CDR3 coding sequence is TGCGCCAGCAGCTTGGTTCCGGGGGCCTCCTACGAGCAGTACTTC. This translates into CASSLVPGASYEQYF.

This chain connects TRBV28 to TRBJ1-5; D remains ambiguous. V dropped 1 base and J dropped 0 bases, with 10 bases sitting between them. Germline V gives CDR1 MDHEN, CDR2 SYDVKM. The CDR3 consists of 16 residues. The CDR3 DNA reads TGTGCCAGCAGTTTATTCCCCCTCAATAGCAATCAGCCCCAGCATTTT. The encoded protein is CASSLFPLNSNQPQHF.

This chain uses TRBV6-2 or TRBV6-3 with TRBJ1-1, with D hard to call. Trimming shortened V by 1 base and J by 2 bases, and 11 bases separated the two germline ends. The CDR3 covers 15 residues. Germline V gene data show CDR1 as MNHEY and CDR2 as SVGEGT. The CDR3 is CASSYLHGRNTEAFF. CDR3 nucleotides: TGTGCCAGCAGTTACTTACACGGGAGAAACACTGAAGCTTTCTTT.

Only a few counts were recorded for this clonotype. The chain couples TRBV7-3 to TRBJ2-1; TRBD2 matches at 10 bases. CDR3 length equals 15 residues. The ends lost 5 bases at V and 5 bases at J; junction bases unmatched: 6. Germline CDR1 reads SGHTA; CDR2 reads FQGTGA. CDR3 sequence (DNA): TGTGCCAGCAGCCGTGGACTAGCGGAAAACAATGAGCAGTTCTTC. Its translation is CASSRGLAENNEQFF.

There are a few counts of this clonotype. The V and J genes are TRBV4-2 and TRBJ2-5; possible D gene TRBD1, 5 bases. Germline CDR1 is LGHNA and CDR2 is YNFKEQ. The V and J ends lost 1 base and 4 bases respectively, with 13 bases between them. The CDR3 runs to 15 residues. This chain's CDR3 is CASSQGGQLGETQYF. In DNA, the CDR3 is TGTGCCAGCAGCCAAGGGGGCCAATTAGGAGAGACCCAGTACTTC.

In its sample, this clonotype was seen a few times. V and J are TRBV20-1 and TRBJ2-7, with D possibly matching TRBD1 (5 bases). Germline V gene sequence: CDR1 DFQATT, CDR2 SNEGSKA (reference sequence). The CDR3 sequence is 12 residues long. V shed 1 base and J shed 3 bases, with 7 bases lying between them. CDR3 residues: CSARAGNYEQYF. The CDR3 bases are TGCAGTGCTAGAGCAGGGAACTACGAGCAGTACTTC.

This clonotype was recorded a few times. The chain uses TRBV5-6 and TRBJ1-6; D gene ambiguous. V was shortened by 2 bases and J by 9 bases, with 12 bases between the two germline ends. CDR3 length: 14 residues. Germline V CDR1 and CDR2: SGHDT, YYEEEE. The CDR3 DNA is TGTGCCAGCAGCTTTAAGGACCCATTTTCACCCCTCCACTTT. This encodes CASSFKDPFSPLHF.

V is TRBV7-2 and J is TRBJ2-1; 7 bases line up with TRBD1. Germline V lookup: CDR1 SGHTA, CDR2 FQGNSA. V lost 5 bases and J lost 0; bases outside the gene matches: 4. The CDR3 loop spans 15 amino acids. The CDR3 reads CASSPTGASYNEQFF. CDR3 nucleotides: TGTGCCAGCAGCCCCACAGGGGCCTCCTACAATGAGCAGTTCTTC.